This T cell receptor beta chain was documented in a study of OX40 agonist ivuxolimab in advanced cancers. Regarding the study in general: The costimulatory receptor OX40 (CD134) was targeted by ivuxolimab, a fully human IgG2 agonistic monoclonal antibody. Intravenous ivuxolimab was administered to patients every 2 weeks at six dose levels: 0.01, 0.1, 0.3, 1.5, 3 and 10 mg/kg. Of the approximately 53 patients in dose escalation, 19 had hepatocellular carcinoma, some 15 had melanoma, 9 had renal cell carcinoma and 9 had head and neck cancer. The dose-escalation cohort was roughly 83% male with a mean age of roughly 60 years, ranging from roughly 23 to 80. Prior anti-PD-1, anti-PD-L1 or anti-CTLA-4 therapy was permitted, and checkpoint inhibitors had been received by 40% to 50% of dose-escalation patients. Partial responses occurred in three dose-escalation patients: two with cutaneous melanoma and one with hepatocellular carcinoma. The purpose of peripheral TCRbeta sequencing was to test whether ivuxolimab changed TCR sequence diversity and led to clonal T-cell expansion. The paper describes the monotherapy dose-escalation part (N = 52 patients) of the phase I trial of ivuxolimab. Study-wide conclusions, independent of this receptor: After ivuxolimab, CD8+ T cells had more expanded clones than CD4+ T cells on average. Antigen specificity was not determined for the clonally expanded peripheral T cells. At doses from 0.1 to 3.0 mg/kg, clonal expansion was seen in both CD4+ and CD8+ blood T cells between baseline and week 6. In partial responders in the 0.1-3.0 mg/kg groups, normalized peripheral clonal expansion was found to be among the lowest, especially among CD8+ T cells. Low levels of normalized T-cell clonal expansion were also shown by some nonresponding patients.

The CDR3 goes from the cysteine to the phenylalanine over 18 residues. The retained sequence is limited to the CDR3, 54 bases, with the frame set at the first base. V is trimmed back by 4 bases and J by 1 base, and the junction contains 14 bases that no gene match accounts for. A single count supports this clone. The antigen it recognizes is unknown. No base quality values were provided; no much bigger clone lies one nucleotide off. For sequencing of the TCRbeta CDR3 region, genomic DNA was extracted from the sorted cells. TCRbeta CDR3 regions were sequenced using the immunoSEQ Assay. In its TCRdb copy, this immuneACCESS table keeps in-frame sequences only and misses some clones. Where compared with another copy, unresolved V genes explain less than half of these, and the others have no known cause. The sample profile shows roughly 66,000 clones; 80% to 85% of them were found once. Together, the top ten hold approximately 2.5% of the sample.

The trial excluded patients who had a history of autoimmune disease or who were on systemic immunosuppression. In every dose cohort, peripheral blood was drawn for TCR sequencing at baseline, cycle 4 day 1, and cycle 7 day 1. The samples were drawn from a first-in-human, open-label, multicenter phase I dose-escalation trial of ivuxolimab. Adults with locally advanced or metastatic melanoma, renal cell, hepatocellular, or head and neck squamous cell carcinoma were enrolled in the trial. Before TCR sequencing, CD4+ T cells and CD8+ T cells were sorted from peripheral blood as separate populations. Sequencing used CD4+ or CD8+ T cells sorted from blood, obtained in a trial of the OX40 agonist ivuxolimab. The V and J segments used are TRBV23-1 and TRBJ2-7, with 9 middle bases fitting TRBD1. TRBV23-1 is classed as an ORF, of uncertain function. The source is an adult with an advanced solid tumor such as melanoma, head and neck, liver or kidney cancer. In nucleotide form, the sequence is TGCGCCAGCAGTCCCCCCCCGGAGGACAGGGGATTGTCCTACGAGCAGTACTTC. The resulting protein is CASSPPPEDRGLSYEQYF.